These T cell receptor beta chains were read from a single sample in a study of cytomegalovirus exposure and HLA in healthy donors. Some clones are missing from TCRdb's copy, which holds only in-frame ones; the method was immunoSEQ multiplex PCR. The table has some 150,000 clones, less than 85% seen once. Source material: PBMCs. These receptors were taken from a man aged 35 to 55 in good health and CMV-seronegative. The CDR3 runs from the conserved cysteine through the conserved F or W. A D gene is named only where the DNA matches it firmly. A row's size may be missing; if present it is once, few, many or a size class.

j_call: TRBJ1-2; clone_size: once; d_call: TRBD1; v_call: TRBV27; cdr3_nt: TGTGCCAGCAGGGAGACAGGGGTTTATGGCTACACCTTC; cdr3_aa: CASRETGVYGYTF
j_call: TRBJ1-2; clone_size: NA; d_call: TRBD1; v_call: TRBV30; cdr3_nt: TGTGCCTGGAGTGCCCCCCAGGGGGCGAATTATGGCTACACCTTC; cdr3_aa: CAWSAPQGANYGYTF
j_call: TRBJ1-1; clone_size: NA; d_call: NA; v_call: TRBV5-1; cdr3_nt: TGCGCCAGCAGCTTGGTGGCAGGCAACACTGAAGCTTTCTTT; cdr3_aa: CASSLVAGNTEAFF
j_call: TRBJ2-1; clone_size: NA; d_call: TRBD2; v_call: TRBV5-1; cdr3_nt: TGCGCCAGCAGCTTGGCCCCACTAGCGGGGGAGCTCGCCTACAATGAGCAGTTCTTC; cdr3_aa: CASSLAPLAGELAYNEQFF
j_call: TRBJ2-5; clone_size: NA; d_call: NA; v_call: TRBV30; cdr3_nt: TGTGCCTGGGATCTAAGCGGACAGTTCCAAGAGACCCAGTACTTC; cdr3_aa: CAWDLSGQFQETQYF
j_call: TRBJ1-2; clone_size: few; d_call: NA; v_call: TRBV28; cdr3_nt: TGTGCCAGCAGTCTCCCGGGTAACTATGGCTACACCTTC; cdr3_aa: CASSLPGNYGYTF
j_call: TRBJ2-1; clone_size: NA; d_call: NA; v_call: TRBV6-5; cdr3_nt: TGTGCCAGCAGTTATCGTGGGCTGGGGCCCGACAATGAGCAGTTCTTC; cdr3_aa: CASSYRGLGPDNEQFF
j_call: TRBJ2-7; clone_size: NA; d_call: TRBD2; v_call: TRBV7-2; cdr3_nt: TGTGCCAGCAGTCCTAATAGCGGGGGCGGCTACGAGCAGTACTTC; cdr3_aa: CASSPNSGGGYEQYF
j_call: TRBJ1-2; clone_size: NA; d_call: NA; v_call: TRBV7-6; cdr3_nt: TGTGCCAGCAGCTTGGGGGGGAGCTATGGCTACACCTTC; cdr3_aa: CASSLGGSYGYTF
j_call: TRBJ2-1; clone_size: once; d_call: NA; v_call: TRBV1; cdr3_nt: TGCACCAGCAGCCAAGATCGGGCGGGGTCAGATGAGCAGTTCTTC; cdr3_aa: CTSSQDRAGSDEQFF
j_call: TRBJ2-1; clone_size: NA; d_call: NA; v_call: TRBV6-1; cdr3_nt: TGTGCCAGCAGTGCCGCCGAAGGGGCCAACAATGAGCAGTTCTTC; cdr3_aa: CASSAAEGANNEQFF
j_call: TRBJ1-6; clone_size: NA; d_call: NA; v_call: TRBV7-2; cdr3_nt: TGTGCCAGCAGTTCCTACGGGGGGAGGAATTCACCCCTCCACTTT; cdr3_aa: CASSSYGGRNSPLHF
j_call: TRBJ2-2; clone_size: NA; d_call: NA; v_call: TRBV9; cdr3_nt: TGTGCCAGCAGCGTAGCGGCGGGGCAGGCCGGGGAGCTGTTTTTT; cdr3_aa: CASSVAAGQAGELFF
j_call: TRBJ2-4; clone_size: NA; d_call: NA; v_call: TRBV4-1; cdr3_nt: TGCGCCAGCAGCCAAGATCCCGGGGGATGGGACATTCAGTACTTC; cdr3_aa: CASSQDPGGWDIQYF
j_call: TRBJ1-4; clone_size: few; d_call: TRBD1; v_call: TRBV4-3; cdr3_nt: TGCGCCAGCAGCCAAGACCTCACAGGGGTCCGGGAAAAACTGTTTTTT; cdr3_aa: CASSQDLTGVREKLFF
j_call: TRBJ1-1; clone_size: NA; d_call: NA; v_call: TRBV5-1; cdr3_nt: TGCGCCAGCAGCTTGTCTTACGGCACTGAAGCTTTCTTT; cdr3_aa: CASSLSYGTEAFF
j_call: TRBJ1-5; clone_size: NA; d_call: NA; v_call: TRBV19; cdr3_nt: TGTGCCAGTAGTATCCCAGGCATCAATCAGCCCCAGCATTTT; cdr3_aa: CASSIPGINQPQHF
j_call: TRBJ2-3; clone_size: once; d_call: TRBD2; v_call: TRBV5-1; cdr3_nt: TGCGCCAGCAGCCCGGCTGGGCGGGGGGGCACAGATACGCAGTATTTT; cdr3_aa: CASSPAGRGGTDTQYF
j_call: TRBJ2-2; clone_size: NA; d_call: NA; v_call: TRBV6-5; cdr3_nt: TGTGCCAGCAGGACTTCCATCCCGGGGGAGCTGTTTTTT; cdr3_aa: CASRTSIPGELFF
j_call: TRBJ2-2; clone_size: NA; d_call: NA; v_call: TRBV7-2; cdr3_nt: TGTGCCAGCAGCCCGGGACTTCCAGCCGGGGAGCTGTTTTTT; cdr3_aa: CASSPGLPAGELFF
j_call: TRBJ2-5; clone_size: NA; d_call: NA; v_call: TRBV5-4; cdr3_nt: TGTGCCAGCAGCCTTACAGGGTACCAAGAGACCCAGTACTTC; cdr3_aa: CASSLTGYQETQYF
j_call: TRBJ2-7; clone_size: NA; d_call: NA; v_call: TRBV9; cdr3_nt: TGTGCCAGCAGTTCAGGGGTAAGCTCCTACGAGCAGTACTTC; cdr3_aa: CASSSGVSSYEQYF
j_call: TRBJ2-5; clone_size: few; d_call: NA; v_call: TRBV29-1; cdr3_nt: TGCAGCGTTGAAAGGGGGGGCCCGGGGAACCAGTACTTC; cdr3_aa: CSVERGGPGNQYF
j_call: TRBJ2-7; clone_size: NA; d_call: NA; v_call: TRBV11-2; cdr3_nt: TGTGCCAGCGGCCTCTCCTACGAGCAGTACTTC; cdr3_aa: CASGLSYEQYF
j_call: TRBJ1-2; clone_size: NA; d_call: NA; v_call: TRBV5-1; cdr3_nt: TGCGCCAGCAGCCTAGACAACTATGGCTACACCTTC; cdr3_aa: CASSLDNYGYTF
j_call: TRBJ2-1; clone_size: NA; d_call: NA; v_call: TRBV19; cdr3_nt: TGTGCCAGTAGTATCACTCAGGGAAGTCGGTACAATGAGCAGTTCTTC; cdr3_aa: CASSITQGSRYNEQFF
j_call: TRBJ1-6; clone_size: NA; d_call: NA; v_call: TRBV25-1; cdr3_nt: TGTGCCAGCAGTCAATTTTCCCTTAATTCACCCCTCCACTTT; cdr3_aa: CASSQFSLNSPLHF
j_call: TRBJ2-1; clone_size: NA; d_call: TRBD2; v_call: TRBV11-3; cdr3_nt: TGTGCCAGCAGCTTTGGGGGGGATCGCAATGAGCAGTTCTTC; cdr3_aa: CASSFGGDRNEQFF
j_call: TRBJ2-1; clone_size: NA; d_call: TRBD2; v_call: TRBV11-1; cdr3_nt: TGTGCCAGCAGCCATAGCCGGGACTATAGTTACAATGAGCAGTTCTTC; cdr3_aa: CASSHSRDYSYNEQFF